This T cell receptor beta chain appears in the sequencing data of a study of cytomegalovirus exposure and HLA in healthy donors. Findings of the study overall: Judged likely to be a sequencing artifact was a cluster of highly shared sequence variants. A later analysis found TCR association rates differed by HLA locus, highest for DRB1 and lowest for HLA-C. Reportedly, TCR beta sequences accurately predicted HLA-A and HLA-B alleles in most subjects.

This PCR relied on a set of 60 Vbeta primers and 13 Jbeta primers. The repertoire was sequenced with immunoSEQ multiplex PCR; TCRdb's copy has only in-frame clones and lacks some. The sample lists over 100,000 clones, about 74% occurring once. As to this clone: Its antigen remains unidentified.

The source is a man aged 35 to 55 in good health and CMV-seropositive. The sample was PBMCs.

The CDR3 bases are TGTGCCAGCAGTTATCCCGGGACTATACAAGAGACCCAGTACTTC. Protein: CASSYPGTIQETQYF. The V and J genes are TRBV6-6 and TRBJ2-5, with 7 bases identical to TRBD2. J lost 2 bases, V lost 3 bases, and 6 bases had no gene match. Germline V CDR1 and CDR2: MNHNY, SVGAGI (reference sequence). The CDR3 loop spans 15 amino acids.